The 2 T cell receptor beta chains given below trace back to one sample, sequenced in a study of OX40 agonist ivuxolimab in advanced cancers. Repertoires were generated with immunoSEQ multiplex PCR, while TCRdb's copy carries only in-frame clones and drops some. This sample has some 85,000 clones; over 75% occur once, and the top ten carry 0.72%. Sample: CD4+ or CD8+ T cells sorted from blood, taken in a trial of the OX40 agonist ivuxolimab. The receptors derive from an adult with an advanced solid tumor such as melanoma, head and neck, liver or kidney cancer.

V gene TRBV5-1 combines with J gene TRBJ2-1, with D perhaps matching TRBD1 (6 bases). This CDR3 has 16 residues. Trimming removed 2 bases from V and 3 bases from J, with 15 bases in between. Germline values: CDR1 SGHRS, CDR2 YFSETQ. This chain's CDR3 is CASSFSRDKNYNEQFF. DNA for the CDR3: TGCGCCAGCAGCTTCTCCCGGGACAAGAACTACAATGAGCAGTTCTTC.

This clone appeared once. The rearrangement joins TRBV5-6 to TRBJ1-2; no clear D. The V and J ends lost 1 base and 4 bases respectively, with 17 bases between them. This CDR3 contains 16 residues. Germline CDR1 SGHDT, CDR2 YYEEEE. CDR3 region: CASSLYPGRQAYGYTF. For the CDR3, the DNA is TGTGCCAGCAGCTTGTACCCTGGCCGGCAGGCCTATGGCTACACCTTC. The full variable domain, completed using reference TRBV5-6 and TRBJ1-2, is DAGVTQSPTHLIKTRGQQVTLRCSPKSGHDTVSWYQQALGQGPQFIFQYYEEEERQRGNFPDRFSGHQFPNYSSELNVNALLLGDSALYLCASSLYPGRQAYGYTFGSGTRLTVV.